This T cell receptor (beta chain) derives from a study of a mutant IDH1 vaccine in newly diagnosed glioma. Overall study context: There were about 60% males and approximately 38% females among treated patients, whose mean age was roughly 40 years. It was radiotherapy, temozolomide, or both that patients received previously, with most receiving both.

Time point defined: week 47, end of study. Topical imiquimod accompanied each vaccine dose, which consisted of 300 ug of mutant IDH1 20-mer peptide. Produced via immunoSEQ multiplex PCR; TCRdb's table is partial and in-frame only. The table lists about 34,000 clones, 90% of them singletons. A word on this clone: The antigen remains unidentified.

The CDR3 totals 15 residues. The V segment lost 3 bases and the J segment 0 bases; nucleotides outside the gene matches: 4. CDR1 is KGHSH, CDR2 LQKENI, per germline. This sequence joins TRBV18 and TRBJ1-2, with TRBD1 identical over 7 bases. The source of this sequence is a woman in her thirties or forties with glioma. The material was PBMCs, obtained from a glioma patient whose treatment included an IDH1 peptide vaccine. The CDR3 nucleotides are TGTGCCAGCTCACCTTGGGACAGATCTAACTATGGCTACACCTTC. This codes for CASSPWDRSNYGYTF.